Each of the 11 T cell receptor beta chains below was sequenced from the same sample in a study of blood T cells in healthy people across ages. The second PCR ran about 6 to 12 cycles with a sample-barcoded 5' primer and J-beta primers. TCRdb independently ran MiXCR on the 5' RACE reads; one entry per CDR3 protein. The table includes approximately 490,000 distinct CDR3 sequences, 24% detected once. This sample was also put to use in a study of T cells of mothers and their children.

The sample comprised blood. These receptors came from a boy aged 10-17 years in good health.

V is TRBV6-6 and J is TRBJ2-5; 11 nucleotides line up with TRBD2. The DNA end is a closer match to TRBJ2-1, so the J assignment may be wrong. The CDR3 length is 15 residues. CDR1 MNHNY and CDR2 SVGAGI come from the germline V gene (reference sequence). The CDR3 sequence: CASRTSGSTYNEQFF. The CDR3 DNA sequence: TGTGCCAGCAGAACTAGCGGGAGCACCTACAATGAGCAGTTCTTC.

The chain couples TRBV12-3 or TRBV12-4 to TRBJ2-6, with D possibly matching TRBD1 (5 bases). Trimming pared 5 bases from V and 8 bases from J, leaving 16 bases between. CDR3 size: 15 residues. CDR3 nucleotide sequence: TGTGCCAGCAGTCTAAACGTGGGGCAGCCCAACGTCCTGACTTTC. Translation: CASSLNVGQPNVLTF.

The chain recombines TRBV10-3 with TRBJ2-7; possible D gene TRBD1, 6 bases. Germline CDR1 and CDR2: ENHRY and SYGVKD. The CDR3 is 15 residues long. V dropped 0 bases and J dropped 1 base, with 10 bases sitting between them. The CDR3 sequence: CAISESMDRSYEQYF. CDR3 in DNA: TGTGCCATCAGTGAGTCAATGGACAGATCCTACGAGCAGTACTTC.

This CDR3 reads CASSSTGGAVEQYF. The CDR3 DNA reads as TGTGCCAGCAGCTCAACCGGCGGGGCCGTCGAGCAGTACTTC. The rearrangement links TRBV7-9 to TRBJ2-7; D is possibly TRBD2 (6 bases). There are 14 residues in the CDR3. Germline values: CDR1 SEHNR, CDR2 FQNEAQ (reference sequence). Trimming cost V 4 bases and J 6 bases, with 16 bases left between them.

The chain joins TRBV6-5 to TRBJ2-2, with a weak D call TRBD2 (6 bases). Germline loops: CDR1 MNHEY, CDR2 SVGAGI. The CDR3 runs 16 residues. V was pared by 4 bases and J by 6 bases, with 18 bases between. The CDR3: CASSLFGRGGSGELFF. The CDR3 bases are TGTGCCAGCAGTTTATTTGGGCGGGGTGGCTCCGGGGAGCTGTTTTTT.

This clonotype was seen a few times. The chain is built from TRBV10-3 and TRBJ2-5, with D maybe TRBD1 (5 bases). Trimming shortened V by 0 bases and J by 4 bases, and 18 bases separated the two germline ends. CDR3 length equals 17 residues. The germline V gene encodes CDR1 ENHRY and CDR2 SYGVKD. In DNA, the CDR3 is TGTGCCATCAGTGAGTCTGAAGGGGCCTATTTGGGAGAGACCCAGTACTTC. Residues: CAISESEGAYLGETQYF.

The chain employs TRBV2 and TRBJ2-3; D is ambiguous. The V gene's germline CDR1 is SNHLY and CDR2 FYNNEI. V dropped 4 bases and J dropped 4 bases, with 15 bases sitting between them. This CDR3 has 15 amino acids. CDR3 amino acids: CASSVRAARPDTQYF. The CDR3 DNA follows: TGTGCCAGCAGTGTAAGGGCTGCGCGGCCAGATACGCAGTATTTT. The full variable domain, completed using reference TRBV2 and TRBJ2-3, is EPEVTQTPSHQVTQMGQEVILRCVPISNHLYFYWYRQILGQKVEFLVSFYNNEISEKSEIFDDQFSVERPDGSNFTLKIRSTKLEDSAMYFCASSVRAARPDTQYFGPGTRLTVL.

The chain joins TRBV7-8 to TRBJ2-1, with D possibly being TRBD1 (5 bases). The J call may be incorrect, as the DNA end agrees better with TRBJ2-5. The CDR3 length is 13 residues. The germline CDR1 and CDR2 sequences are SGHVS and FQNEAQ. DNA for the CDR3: TGTGCCAGCAGCTTAGCACAGGACAAGGCCCAGTACTTC. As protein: CASSLAQDKAQYF.

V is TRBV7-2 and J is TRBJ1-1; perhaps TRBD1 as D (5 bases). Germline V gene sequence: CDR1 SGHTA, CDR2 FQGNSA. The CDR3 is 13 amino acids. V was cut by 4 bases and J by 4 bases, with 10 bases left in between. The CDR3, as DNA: TGTGCCAGCAGCTATATCGGGGGCACTGAAGCTTTCTTT. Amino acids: CASSYIGGTEAFF.

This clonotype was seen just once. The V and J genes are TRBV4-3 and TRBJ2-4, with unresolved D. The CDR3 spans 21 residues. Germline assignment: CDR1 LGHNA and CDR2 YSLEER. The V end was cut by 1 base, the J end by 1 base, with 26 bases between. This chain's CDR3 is CASSQAPDGLGFPTAKNIQYF. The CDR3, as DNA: TGCGCCAGCAGCCAAGCTCCGGACGGATTGGGCTTCCCCACGGCCAAAAACATTCAGTACTTC.

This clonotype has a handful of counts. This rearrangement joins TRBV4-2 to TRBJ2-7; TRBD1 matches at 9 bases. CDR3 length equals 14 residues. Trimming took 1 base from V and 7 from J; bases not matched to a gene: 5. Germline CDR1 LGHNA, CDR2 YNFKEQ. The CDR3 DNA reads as TGTGCCAGCAGCCAAGCGACCGGGACAGGGGAGCAGTACTTC. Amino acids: CASSQATGTGEQYF.